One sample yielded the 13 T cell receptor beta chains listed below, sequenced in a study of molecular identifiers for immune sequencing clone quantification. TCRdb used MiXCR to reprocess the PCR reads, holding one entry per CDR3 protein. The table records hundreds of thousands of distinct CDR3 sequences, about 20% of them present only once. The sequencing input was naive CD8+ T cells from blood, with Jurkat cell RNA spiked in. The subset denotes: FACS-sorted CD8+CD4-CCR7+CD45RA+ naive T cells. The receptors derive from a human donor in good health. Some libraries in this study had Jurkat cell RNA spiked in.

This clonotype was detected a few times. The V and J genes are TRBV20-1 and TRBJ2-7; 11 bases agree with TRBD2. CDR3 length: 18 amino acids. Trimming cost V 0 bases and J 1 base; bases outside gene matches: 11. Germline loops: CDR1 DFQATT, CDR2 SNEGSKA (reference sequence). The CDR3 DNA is TGCAGTGCTAGAGATACTAGCGGGAGCTTTCAACTTTCCTACGAGCAGTACTTC. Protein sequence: CSARDTSGSFQLSYEQYF.

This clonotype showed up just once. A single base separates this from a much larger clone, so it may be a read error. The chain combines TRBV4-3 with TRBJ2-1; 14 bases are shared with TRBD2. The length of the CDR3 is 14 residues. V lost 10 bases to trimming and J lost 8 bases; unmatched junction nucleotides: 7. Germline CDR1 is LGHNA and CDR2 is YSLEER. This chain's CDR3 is CATSTSGGAHEQFF. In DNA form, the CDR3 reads TGCGCCACCTCGACTAGCGGGGGGGCGCATGAGCAGTTCTTC.

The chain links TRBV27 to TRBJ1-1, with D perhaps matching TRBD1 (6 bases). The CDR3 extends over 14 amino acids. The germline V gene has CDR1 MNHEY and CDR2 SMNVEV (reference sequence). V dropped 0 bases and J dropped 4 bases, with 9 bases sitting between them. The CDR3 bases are TGTGCCAGCAGTTTATCGATAGGGGGCACTGAAGCTTTCTTT. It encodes CASSLSIGGTEAFF.

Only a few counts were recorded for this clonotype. The CDR3 DNA reads as TGTGCCAGCAGCCCTCCCGGGACAGGGCTAGATACGCAGTATTTT. Translating it yields CASSPPGTGLDTQYF. V and J are TRBV3-1 and TRBJ2-3; TRBD1 aligns across 9 bases. J was trimmed by 5 bases and V by 4 bases; bases with no gene match: 7. This CDR3 has 15 residues. The germline gives CDR1 LGHDT, CDR2 YNNKEL (reference sequence).

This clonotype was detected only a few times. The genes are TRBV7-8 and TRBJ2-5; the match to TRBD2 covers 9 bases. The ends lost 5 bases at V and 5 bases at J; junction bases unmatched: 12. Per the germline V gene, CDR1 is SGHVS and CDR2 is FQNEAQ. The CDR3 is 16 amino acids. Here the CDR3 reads CASSPGGAGGLETQYF. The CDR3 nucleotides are TGTGCCAGCAGCCCTGGGGGGGCGGGGGGGCTTGAGACCCAGTACTTC.

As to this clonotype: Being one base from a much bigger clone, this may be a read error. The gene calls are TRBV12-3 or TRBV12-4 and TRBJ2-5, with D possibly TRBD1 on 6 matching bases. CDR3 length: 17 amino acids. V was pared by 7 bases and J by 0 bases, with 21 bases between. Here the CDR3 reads CASTFILPGQYQETQYF. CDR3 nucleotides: TGTGCCAGCACTTTCATTTTGCCAGGACAGTACCAAGAGACCCAGTACTTC.

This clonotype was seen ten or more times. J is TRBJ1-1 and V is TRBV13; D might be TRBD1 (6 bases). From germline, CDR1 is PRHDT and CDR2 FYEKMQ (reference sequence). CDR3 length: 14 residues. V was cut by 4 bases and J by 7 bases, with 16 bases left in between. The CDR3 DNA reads TGTGCCAGCAGCTCCACGGACAGCCTAATTGAAGCTTTCTTT. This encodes CASSSTDSLIEAFF. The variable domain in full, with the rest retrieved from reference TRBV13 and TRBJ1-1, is AAGVIQSPRHLIKEKRETATLKCYPIPRHDTVYWYQQGPGQDPQFLISFYEKMQSDKGSIPDRFSAQQFSDYHSELNMSSLELGDSALYFCASSSTDSLIEAFFGQGTRLTVV.

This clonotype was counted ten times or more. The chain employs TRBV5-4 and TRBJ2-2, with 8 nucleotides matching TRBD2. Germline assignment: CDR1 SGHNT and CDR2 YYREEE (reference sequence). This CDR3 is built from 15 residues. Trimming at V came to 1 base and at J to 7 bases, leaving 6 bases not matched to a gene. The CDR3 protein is CASSLPGGPIGELFF. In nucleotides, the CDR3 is TGTGCCAGCAGCTTGCCGGGAGGGCCGATCGGGGAGCTGTTTTTT.

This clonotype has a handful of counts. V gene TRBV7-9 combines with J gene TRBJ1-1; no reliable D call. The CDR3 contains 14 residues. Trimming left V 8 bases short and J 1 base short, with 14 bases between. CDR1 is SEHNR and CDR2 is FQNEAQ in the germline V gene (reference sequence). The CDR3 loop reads CASLRHRENTEAFF. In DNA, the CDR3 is TGTGCCAGCTTACGTCACCGGGAGAACACTGAAGCTTTCTTT.

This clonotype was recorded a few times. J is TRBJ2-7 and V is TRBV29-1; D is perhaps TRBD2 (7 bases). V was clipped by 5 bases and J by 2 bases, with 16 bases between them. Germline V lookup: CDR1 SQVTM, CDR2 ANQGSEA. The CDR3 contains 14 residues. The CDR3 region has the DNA TGCAGCGTTAGCGCAGGGGACTACCCCTACGAGCAGTACTTC. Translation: CSVSAGDYPYEQYF.

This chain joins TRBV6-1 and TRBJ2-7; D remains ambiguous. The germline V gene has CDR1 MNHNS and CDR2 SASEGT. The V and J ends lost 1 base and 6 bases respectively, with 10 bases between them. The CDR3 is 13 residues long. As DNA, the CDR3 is TGTGCCAGCAGTGAAGGGGCCTACTGCGAGCAGTACTTC. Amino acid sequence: CASSEGAYCEQYF.

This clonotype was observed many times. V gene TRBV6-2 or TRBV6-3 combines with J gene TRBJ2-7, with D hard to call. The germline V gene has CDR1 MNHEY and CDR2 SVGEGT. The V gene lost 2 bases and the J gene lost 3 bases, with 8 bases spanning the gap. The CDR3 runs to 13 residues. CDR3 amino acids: CASSYRDFYEQYF. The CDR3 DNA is TGTGCCAGCAGTTACAGGGATTTCTACGAGCAGTACTTC.

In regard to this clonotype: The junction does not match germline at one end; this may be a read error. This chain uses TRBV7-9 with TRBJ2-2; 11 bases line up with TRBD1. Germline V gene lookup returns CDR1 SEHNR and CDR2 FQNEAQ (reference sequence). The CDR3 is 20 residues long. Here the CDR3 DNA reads TGTGCCGGCAGCTCCCACGGGACAGGGGGTAAATTATGGAACACCGGGGAGCTGTTTTTT. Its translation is CAGSSHGTGGKLWNTGELFF.